The source of this T cell receptor (beta chain) is a study of shared clonotypes between healthy human individuals. Clones were read by immunoSEQ multiplex PCR, and TCRdb kept only the in-frame ones, dropping some. The sample records about 2.4 million clones, around nine tenths being singletons. The length of the CDR3 is 14 residues. Trimming removed 0 bases from V and 8 bases from J, with 14 bases in between. Germline assignment: CDR1 SGHNT and CDR2 YYREEE (reference sequence). The receptor's source is a man between 18 and 35 years old in good health. The V gene is TRBV5-4, the J gene TRBJ1-2; D is undetermined. Sequences were obtained from naive CD4+ T cells sorted from blood. Subset: CD45RA+ positively selected. CDR3: CASSLAGVTRGYTF. CDR3 nucleotides: TGTGCCAGCAGCTTGGCCGGTGTCACTCGGGGCTACACCTTC.